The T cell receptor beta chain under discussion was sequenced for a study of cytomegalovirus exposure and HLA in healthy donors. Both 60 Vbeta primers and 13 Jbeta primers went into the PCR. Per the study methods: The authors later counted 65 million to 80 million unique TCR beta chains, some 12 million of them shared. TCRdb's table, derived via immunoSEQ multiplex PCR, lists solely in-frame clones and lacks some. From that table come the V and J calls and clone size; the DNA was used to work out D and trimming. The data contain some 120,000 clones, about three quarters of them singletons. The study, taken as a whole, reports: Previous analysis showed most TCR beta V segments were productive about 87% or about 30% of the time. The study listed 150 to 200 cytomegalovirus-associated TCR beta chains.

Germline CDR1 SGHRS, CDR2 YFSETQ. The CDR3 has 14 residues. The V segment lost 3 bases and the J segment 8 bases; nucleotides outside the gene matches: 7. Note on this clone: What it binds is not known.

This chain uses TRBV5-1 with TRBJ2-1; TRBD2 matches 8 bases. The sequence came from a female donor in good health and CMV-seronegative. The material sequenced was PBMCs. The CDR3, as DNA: TGCGCCAGCAGCTGGGCGGGGGGAGTTGATGAGCAGTTCTTC. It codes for CASSWAGGVDEQFF.